The present TCR beta chain was sequenced within a study of cytomegalovirus exposure and HLA in healthy donors. Study-wide background: A preliminary data release comprised 70 million to 95 million unique TCRs obtained from HLA-typed donors. Genetic ancestry analysis placed over 65% of the 410 or so donors that were genotyped in the Caucasian-associated cluster. Study-wide points: Previously analyzed data showed that most TCR beta V segments were productive at a frequency of about 87% or about 30%. As a later analysis showed, several of the most significant clusters appeared to be linked to common viral pathogens.

The CDR3 is 11 residues long. V was clipped by 7 bases and J by 5 bases, with 12 bases between them. Germline assignment: CDR1 DFQATT and CDR2 SNEGSKA (reference sequence). Concerning this clone: Its antigen is currently unknown.

Both 60 Vbeta primers and 13 Jbeta primers went into the PCR. Clones were sequenced by immunoSEQ multiplex PCR, and TCRdb holds only the in-frame ones, with some missing. This table holds some 180,000 clones, more than 65% found once. What was sequenced was PBMCs. The TCR originated in a man aged 40-50 years in good health and CMV-seropositive. The chain uses TRBV20-1 and TRBJ2-7, with a weak D call TRBD2 (5 bases). The CDR3 reads CSGRGSHEQYF. The CDR3 DNA is TGCAGTGGGCGTGGGAGCCACGAGCAGTACTTC.